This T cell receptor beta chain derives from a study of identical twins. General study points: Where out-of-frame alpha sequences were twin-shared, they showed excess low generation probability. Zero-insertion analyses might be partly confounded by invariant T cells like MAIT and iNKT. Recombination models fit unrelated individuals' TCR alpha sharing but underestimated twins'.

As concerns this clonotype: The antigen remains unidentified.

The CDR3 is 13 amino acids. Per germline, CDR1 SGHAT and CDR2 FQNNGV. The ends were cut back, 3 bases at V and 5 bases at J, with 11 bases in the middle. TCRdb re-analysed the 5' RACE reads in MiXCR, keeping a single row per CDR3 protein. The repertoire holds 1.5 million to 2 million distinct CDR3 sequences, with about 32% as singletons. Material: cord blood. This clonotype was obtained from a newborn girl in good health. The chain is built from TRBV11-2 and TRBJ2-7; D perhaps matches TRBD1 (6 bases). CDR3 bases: TGTGCCAGCAGCTTTCAACCAGGGGACGAGCAGTACTTC. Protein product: CASSFQPGDEQYF.